Sequencing of this TCR beta chain was carried out in a study of blood T cell repertoires in COVID-19. The V gene's germline CDR1 is SGHRS and CDR2 YFSETQ. The CDR3 length is 15 residues. With V trimmed by 4 bases and J by 0 bases, 7 bases remained unmatched. Method: immunoSEQ multiplex PCR; TCRdb's copy keeps in-frame clones and lacks some. The sample carries approximately 120,000 clones, roughly 87% recorded once. The V and J genes are TRBV5-1 and TRBJ2-7, with 7 bases matching TRBD2. Sequencing was done on a sample of PBMCs or T cells enriched from blood (not recorded which). This receptor was identified in a man between 25 and 39 years old who had recovered from COVID-19. The CDR3 region is CASSPGPGGSYEQYF. CDR3 coding DNA: TGCGCCAGCAGCCCGGGACCGGGAGGCTCCTACGAGCAGTACTTC.